This T cell receptor beta chain comes out of a study of blood T cell repertoires in COVID-19 (dated by TCRdb to between 2020 and 2021). Study-wide context: Samples from collaborators originated in the United States, Italy and Spain and spanned both the acute and convalescent phases of COVID-19. The prospective study material was composed of cDNA or gDNA derived from T cells, B-cell-depleted T cells, or PBMCs. Deeply sampled blood TCRbeta repertoires from subjects exposed to, actively infected with, or recovered from COVID-19 were included in the dataset. The repertoires were made available in a free public database intended to serve as a resource for research on the immune response to SARS-CoV-2. The samples were drawn from the first 160 participants of the ongoing ImmuneRACE study and from some 1,300 subjects provided by 6 global collaborators. A de-identified subject ID, COVID-19 status, age in years and sex were almost always included in the sample metadata. Where available, HLA class I and class II types were taken from metadata supplied by the sample provider and were not determined by assay-based typing.

This clone is a singleton in its sample. Its antigen target is currently unknown. The record has no base qualities; no much larger clone is one base away. General findings and caveats noted by the study authors: How much clinical and demographic metadata was included differed by source and by participant, and the metadata was provided uncurated.

Samples from volunteer blood donors who had recovered from COVID-19 were contributed by a second Seattle source. The collaborating institutions used their own protocols to collect whole blood in K2EDTA tubes. For TCRbeta analysis, collaborator samples were shipped as frozen whole blood, as isolated PBMCs, or as DNA extracted from either sample type. The immunoSEQ Assay, a bias-controlled multiplex PCR, was used to amplify TCRbeta CDR3 regions from genomic DNA. Per the original workflow: Nucleated cell counts per sample were estimated from amplification of reference gene primers within the assay. To quantify the absolute abundance of each unique TCRbeta CDR3 rearrangement, sequence reads were collapsed and filtered. For each sample, productive Simpson clonality was calculated as the square root of Simpson's diversity index over productive rearrangements. Imported from immuneACCESS, the table was reduced by TCRdb to in-frame sequences with V and J called. These copies leave out some clones; in studies compared against another copy, an unresolved V gene accounts for under half, and the cause of the remainder is not known. The D gene and trimming were derived from the DNA, and the V and J assignments and clone size from that table. The sample table contains 150,000 to 200,000 clones; only one count was recorded for roughly nine tenths of them. Around 1.9% of the sample goes to the ten largest clones.

CDR1 and CDR2 were assigned from the germline V gene (reference sequence) as LGHDT and YNNKEL. Germline trimming amounts to 4 bases on V and 2 bases on J, with 4 as the count of junction bases outside the gene matches. The CDR3 sequence holds 15 residues, the cysteine and phenylalanine included. Left in the record is the CDR3 DNA by itself, 45 bases read in frame from the first base. Here the chain combines TRBV3-1 (or the pseudogene TRBV3-2) and TRBJ2-7; TRBD1 aligns with 11 central bases. Sequencing was done on a sample of peripheral blood. This receptor was taken from a man aged 18 to 35 who had recovered from COVID-19. The base sequence is TGTGCCAGCAGCCCCCGGGACAGGGGGACCTACGAGCAGTACTTC. Its protein reads: CASSPRDRGTYEQYF.